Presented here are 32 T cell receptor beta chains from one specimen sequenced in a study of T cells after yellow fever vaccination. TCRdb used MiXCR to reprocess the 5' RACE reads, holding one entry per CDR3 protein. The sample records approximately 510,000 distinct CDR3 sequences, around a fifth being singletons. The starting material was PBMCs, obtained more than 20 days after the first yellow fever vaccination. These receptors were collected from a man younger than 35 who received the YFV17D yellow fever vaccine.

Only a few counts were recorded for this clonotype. This chain's CDR3 is CASSSGASNQPQHF. Here the CDR3 DNA reads TGTGCCAGCAGTTCGGGGGCTAGCAATCAGCCCCAGCATTTT. The chain combines TRBV6-2 or TRBV6-3 with TRBJ1-5, with TRBD1 as a possible D gene (6 bases). The CDR3 is 14 amino acids. CDR1 MNHEY and CDR2 SVGEGT come from the germline V gene. V was pared by 4 bases and J by 0 bases, with 7 bases between.

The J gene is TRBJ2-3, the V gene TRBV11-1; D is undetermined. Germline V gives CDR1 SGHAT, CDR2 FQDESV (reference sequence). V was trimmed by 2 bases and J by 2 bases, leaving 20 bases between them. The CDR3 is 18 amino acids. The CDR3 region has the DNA TGTGCCAGCAGCTTATTCGTGGCCGTGGGTCTACACACAGATACGCAGTATTTT. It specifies CASSLFVAVGLHTDTQYF.

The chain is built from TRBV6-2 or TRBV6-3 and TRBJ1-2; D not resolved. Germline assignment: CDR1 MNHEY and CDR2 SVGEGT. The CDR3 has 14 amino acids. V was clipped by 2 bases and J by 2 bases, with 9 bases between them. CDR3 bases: TGTGCCAGCAGTTACGCAGCGGAGAACTATGGCTACACCTTC. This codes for CASSYAAENYGYTF.

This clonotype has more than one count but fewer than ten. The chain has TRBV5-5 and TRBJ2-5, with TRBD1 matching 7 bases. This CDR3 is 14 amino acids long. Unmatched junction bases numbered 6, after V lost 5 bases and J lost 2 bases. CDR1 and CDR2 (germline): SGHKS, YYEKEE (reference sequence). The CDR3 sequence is CASRIQGRQETQYF. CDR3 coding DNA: TGTGCCAGCAGGATACAGGGGCGGCAAGAGACCCAGTACTTC.

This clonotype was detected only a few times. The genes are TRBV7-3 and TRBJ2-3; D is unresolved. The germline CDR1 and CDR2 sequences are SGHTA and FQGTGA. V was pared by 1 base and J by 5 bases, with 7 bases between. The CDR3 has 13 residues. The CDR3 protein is CASSLSPQDTQYF. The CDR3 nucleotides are TGTGCCAGCAGCTTAAGTCCACAAGATACGCAGTATTTT.

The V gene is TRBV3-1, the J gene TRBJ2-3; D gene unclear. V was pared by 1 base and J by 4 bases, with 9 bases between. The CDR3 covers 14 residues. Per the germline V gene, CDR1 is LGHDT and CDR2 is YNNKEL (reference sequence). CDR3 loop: CASSQAAFADTQYF. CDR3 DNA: TGTGCCAGCAGCCAAGCTGCTTTCGCAGATACGCAGTATTTT.

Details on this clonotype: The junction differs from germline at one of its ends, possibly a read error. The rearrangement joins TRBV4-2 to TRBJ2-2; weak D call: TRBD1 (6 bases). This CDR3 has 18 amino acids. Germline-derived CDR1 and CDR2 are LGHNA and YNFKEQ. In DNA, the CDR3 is TGTGCCATCAGCCCCGGACCGTTTTGGACAGATTACACCGGGGAGCTGTTTTTT. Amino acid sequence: CAISPGPFWTDYTGELFF.

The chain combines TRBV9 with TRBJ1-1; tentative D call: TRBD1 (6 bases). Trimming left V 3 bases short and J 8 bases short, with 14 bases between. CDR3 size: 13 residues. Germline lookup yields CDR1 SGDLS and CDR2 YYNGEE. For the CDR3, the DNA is TGTGCCAGCAGCGCATTAACAGGGTCCGAAGCTTTCTTT. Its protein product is CASSALTGSEAFF.

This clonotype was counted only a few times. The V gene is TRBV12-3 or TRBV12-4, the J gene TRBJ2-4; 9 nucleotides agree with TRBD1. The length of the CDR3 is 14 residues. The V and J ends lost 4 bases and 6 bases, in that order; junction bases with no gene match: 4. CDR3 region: CASSSGQGVNIQYF. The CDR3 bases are TGTGCCAGCAGTTCGGGACAGGGTGTAAACATTCAGTACTTC.

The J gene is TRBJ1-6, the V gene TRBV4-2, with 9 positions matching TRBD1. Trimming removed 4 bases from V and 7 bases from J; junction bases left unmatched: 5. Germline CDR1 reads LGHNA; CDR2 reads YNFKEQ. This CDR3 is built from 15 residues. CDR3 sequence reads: CASSRRDRENSPLHF. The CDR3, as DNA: TGTGCCAGCAGCCGCCGGGACAGGGAAAATTCACCCCTCCACTTT.

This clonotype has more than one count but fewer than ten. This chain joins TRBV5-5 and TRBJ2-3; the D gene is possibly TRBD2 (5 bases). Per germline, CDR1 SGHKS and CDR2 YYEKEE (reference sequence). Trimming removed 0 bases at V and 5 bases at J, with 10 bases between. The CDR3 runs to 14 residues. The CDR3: CASSLEDSEDTQYF. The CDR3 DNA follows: TGTGCCAGCAGCTTGGAGGACTCCGAAGATACGCAGTATTTT.

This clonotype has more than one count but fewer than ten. CDR3 protein: CASSFLIGNTEAFF. The CDR3 DNA is TGTGCCAGCAGTTTCTTAATCGGGAACACTGAAGCTTTCTTT. This sequence joins TRBV27 and TRBJ1-1; D is uncertain. Trimming pared 3 bases from V and 1 base from J, leaving 9 bases between. Germline values: CDR1 MNHEY, CDR2 SMNVEV (reference sequence). The CDR3 totals 14 residues.

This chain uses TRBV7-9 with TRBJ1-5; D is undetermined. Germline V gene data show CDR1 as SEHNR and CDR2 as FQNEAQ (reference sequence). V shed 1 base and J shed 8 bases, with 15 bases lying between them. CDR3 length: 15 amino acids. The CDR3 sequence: CASSLGGGPFEPQHF. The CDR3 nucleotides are TGTGCCAGCAGCTTAGGAGGTGGACCCTTTGAGCCCCAGCATTTT.

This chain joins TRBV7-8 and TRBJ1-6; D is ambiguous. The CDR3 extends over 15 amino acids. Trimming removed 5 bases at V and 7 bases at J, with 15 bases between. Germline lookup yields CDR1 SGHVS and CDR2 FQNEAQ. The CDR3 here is CASSPRMGWNSPLHF. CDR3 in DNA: TGTGCCAGCAGCCCAAGGATGGGCTGGAATTCACCCCTCCACTTT.

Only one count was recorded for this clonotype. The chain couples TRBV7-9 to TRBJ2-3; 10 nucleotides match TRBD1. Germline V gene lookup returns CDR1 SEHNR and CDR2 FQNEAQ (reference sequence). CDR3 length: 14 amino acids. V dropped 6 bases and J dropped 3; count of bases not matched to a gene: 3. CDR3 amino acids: CASRPGQGTDTQYF. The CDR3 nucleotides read TGTGCCAGCAGACCGGGACAGGGGACAGATACGCAGTATTTT.

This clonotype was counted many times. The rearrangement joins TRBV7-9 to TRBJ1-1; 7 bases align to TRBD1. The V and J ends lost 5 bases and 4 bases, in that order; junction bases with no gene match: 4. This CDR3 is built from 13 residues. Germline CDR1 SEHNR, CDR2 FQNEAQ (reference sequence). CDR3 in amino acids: CASSLRTGTEAFF. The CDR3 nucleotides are TGTGCCAGCAGCCTGAGGACAGGCACTGAAGCTTTCTTT.

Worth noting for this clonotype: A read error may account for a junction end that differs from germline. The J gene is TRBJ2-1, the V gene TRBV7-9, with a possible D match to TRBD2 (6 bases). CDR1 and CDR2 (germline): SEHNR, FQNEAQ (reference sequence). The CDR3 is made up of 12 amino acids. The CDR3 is CASSAPGLLKYF. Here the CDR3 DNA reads TGTGCCAGCAGCGCCCCGGGACTCCTGAAGTATTTC.

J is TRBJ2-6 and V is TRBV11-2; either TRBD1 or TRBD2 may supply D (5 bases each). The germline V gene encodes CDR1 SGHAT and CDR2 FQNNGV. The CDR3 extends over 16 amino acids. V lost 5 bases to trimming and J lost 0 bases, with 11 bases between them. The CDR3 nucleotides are TGTGCCAGCAGCCGGGACCTACTCTCTGGGGCCAACGTCCTGACTTTC. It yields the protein CASSRDLLSGANVLTF. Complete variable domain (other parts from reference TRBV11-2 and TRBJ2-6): EAGVAQSPRYKIIEKRQSVAFWCNPISGHATLYWYQQILGQGPKLLIQFQNNGVVDDSQLPKDRFSAERLKGVDSTLKIQPAKLEDSAVYLCASSRDLLSGANVLTFGAGSRLTVL.

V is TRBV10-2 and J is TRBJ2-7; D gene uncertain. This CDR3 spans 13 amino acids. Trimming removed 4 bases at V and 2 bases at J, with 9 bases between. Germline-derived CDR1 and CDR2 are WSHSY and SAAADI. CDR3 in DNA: TGCGCCAGCAGTGCTTTCACCCCCTACGAGCAGTACTTC. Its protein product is CASSAFTPYEQYF.

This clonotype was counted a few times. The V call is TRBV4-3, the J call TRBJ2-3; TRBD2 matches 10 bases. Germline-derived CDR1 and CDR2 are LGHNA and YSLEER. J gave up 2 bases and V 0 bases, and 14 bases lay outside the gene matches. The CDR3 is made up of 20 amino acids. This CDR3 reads CASSQEKAAGGPFHTDTQYF. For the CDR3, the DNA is TGCGCCAGCAGCCAAGAAAAGGCAGCGGGGGGGCCCTTTCACACAGATACGCAGTATTTT.

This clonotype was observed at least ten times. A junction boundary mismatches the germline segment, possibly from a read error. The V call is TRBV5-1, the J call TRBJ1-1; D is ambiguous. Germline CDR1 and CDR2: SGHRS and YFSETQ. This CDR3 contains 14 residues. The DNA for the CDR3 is TGTGCCAGCAGCTTAGAGGGTGGGAACACTGAAGCTTTCTTT. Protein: CASSLEGGNTEAFF. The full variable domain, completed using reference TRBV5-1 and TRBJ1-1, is KAGVTQTPRYLIKTRGQQVTLSCSPISGHRSVSWYQQTPGQGLQFLFEYFSETQRNKGNFPGRFSGRQFSNSRSEMNVSTLELGDSALYLCASSLEGGNTEAFFGQGTRLTVV.

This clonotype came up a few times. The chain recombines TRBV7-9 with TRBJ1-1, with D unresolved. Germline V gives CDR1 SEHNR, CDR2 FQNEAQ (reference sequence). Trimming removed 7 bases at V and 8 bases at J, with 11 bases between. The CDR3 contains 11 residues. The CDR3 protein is CASTSKPEAFF. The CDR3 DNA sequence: TGTGCCAGCACCTCTAAACCAGAAGCTTTCTTT.

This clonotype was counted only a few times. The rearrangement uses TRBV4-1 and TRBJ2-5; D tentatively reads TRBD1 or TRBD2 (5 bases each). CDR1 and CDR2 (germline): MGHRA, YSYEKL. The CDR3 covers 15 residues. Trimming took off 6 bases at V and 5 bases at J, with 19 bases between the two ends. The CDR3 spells CASRDTGTPSETQYF. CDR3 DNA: TGCGCCAGCAGGGACACCGGGACGCCTTCCGAGACCCAGTACTTC.

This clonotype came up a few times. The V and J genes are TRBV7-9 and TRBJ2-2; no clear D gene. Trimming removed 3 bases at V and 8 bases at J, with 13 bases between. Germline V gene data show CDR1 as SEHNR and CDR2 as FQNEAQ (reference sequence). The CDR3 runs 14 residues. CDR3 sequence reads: CASSFGSYWGELFF. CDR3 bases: TGTGCCAGCAGCTTCGGGTCTTACTGGGGGGAGCTGTTTTTT.

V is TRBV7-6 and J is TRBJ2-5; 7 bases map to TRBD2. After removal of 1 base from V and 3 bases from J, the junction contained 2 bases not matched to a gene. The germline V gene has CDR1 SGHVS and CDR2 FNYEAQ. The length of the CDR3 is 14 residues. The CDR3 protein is CASSLGSGEETQYF. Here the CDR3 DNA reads TGTGCCAGCAGCTTAGGGAGCGGGGAAGAGACCCAGTACTTC. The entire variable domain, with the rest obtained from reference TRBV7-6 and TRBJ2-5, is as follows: GAGVSQSPRYKVTKRGQDVALRCDPISGHVSLYWYRQALGQGPEFLTYFNYEAQQDKSGLPNDRFSAERPEGSISTLTIQRTEQRDSAMYRCASSLGSGEETQYFGPGTRLLVL.

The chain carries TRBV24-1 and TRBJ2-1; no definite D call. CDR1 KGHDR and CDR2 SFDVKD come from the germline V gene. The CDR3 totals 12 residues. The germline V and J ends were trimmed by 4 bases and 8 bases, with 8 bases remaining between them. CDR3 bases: TGTGCCACCAGTGAAGACACGCATGAGCAGTTCTTC. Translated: CATSEDTHEQFF.

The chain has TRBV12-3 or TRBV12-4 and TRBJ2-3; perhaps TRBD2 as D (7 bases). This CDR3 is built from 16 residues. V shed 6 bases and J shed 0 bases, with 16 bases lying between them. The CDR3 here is CASRLMRGPSTDTQYF. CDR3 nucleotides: TGTGCCAGCAGACTAATGCGGGGGCCCAGCACAGATACGCAGTATTTT.

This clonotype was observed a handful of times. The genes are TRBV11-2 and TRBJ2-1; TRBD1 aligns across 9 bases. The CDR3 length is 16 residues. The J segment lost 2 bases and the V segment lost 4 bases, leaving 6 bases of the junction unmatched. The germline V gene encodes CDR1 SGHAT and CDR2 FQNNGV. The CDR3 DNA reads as TGTGCCAGCAGCTCCTCGACAGGGGGGCCCTACAATGAGCAGTTCTTC. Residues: CASSSSTGGPYNEQFF.

CDR3 bases: TGTGCCATCACCGATTCCTCCTACAATGAGCAGTTCTTC. Translating gives CAITDSSYNEQFF. The rearrangement joins TRBV10-3 to TRBJ2-1; D unclear. This CDR3 is built from 13 residues. V was cut by 7 bases and J by 0 bases, with 7 bases left in between. Germline-derived CDR1 and CDR2 are ENHRY and SYGVKD.

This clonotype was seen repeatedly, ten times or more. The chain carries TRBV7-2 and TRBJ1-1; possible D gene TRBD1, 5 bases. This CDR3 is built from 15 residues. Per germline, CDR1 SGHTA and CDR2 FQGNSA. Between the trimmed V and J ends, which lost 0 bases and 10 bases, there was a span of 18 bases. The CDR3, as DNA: TGTGCCAGCAGCTTAGCCCCCGGGACTAGGGTGTTAGCTTTCTTT. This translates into CASSLAPGTRVLAFF. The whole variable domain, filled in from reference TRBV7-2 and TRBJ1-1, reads GAGVSQSPSNKVTEKGKDVELRCDPISGHTALYWYRQSLGQGLEFLIYFQGNSAPDKSGLPSDRFSAERTGGSVSTLTIQRTQQEDSAVYLCASSLAPGTRVLAFFGQGTRLTVV.

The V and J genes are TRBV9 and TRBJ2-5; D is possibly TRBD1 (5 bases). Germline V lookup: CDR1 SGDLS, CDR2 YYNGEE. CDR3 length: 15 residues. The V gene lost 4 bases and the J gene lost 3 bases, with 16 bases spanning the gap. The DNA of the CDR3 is TGTGCCAGCAGCTACGGACCCAGGGAAGAAGAGACCCAGTACTTC. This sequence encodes CASSYGPREEETQYF. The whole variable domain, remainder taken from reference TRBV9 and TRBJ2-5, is DSGVTQTPKHLITATGQRVTLRCSPRSGDLSVYWYQQSLDQGLQFLIQYYNGEERAKGNILERFSAQQFPDLHSELNLSSLELGDSALYFCASSYGPREEETQYFGPGTRLLVL.

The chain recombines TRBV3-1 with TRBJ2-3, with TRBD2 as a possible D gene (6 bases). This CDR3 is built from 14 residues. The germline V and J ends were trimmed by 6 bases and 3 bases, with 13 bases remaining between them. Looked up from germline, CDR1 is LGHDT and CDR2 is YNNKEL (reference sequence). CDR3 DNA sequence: TGTGCCAGCAGTGGGGGGTTGAGAACAGATACGCAGTATTTT. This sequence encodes CASSGGLRTDTQYF.